This T cell receptor beta chain emerged from a study of T cells in Graves' hyperthyroidism and ophthalmopathy (dated by TCRdb to the late 2010s). Some background on the complete study: Peripheral blood was sampled at the time of initial diagnosis, prior to any treatment. TCR V-J signatures able to tell the groups apart were searched for in a discovery cohort of 90 to 100 patients, of whom around 42 had Graves' ophthalmopathy and roughly 57 had stable Graves' hyperthyroidism. Prospective prediction of ophthalmopathy was tested in an independent validation cohort consisting of 18 to 20 hyperthyroidism patients and approximately 16 patients who later progressed to ophthalmopathy. The approximately 100 discovery patients were randomly divided into training and test sets at a 7:3 ratio. In addition, the study compared T-cell repertoires in thyroid tissue and in blood from several Graves' hyperthyroidism patients. Once sampling was done, hyperthyroidism patients were given methimazole at a starting dose of 30 mg daily, whereas ophthalmopathy patients were given high-dose intravenous methylprednisolone. The paper reports TCR Vbeta CDR3 sequencing of over 120 peripheral blood samples: approximately 41 ophthalmopathy, fewer than 85 hyperthyroidism and about 17 progressor patients. The paper as a whole reports these results and caveats: Most expanded thyroid clonotypes (frequency above 0.001) were also found in blood, which suggests that blood repertoires may mirror thyroid immune responses. Ophthalmopathy was separated from stable hyperthyroidism by a 13 V-J signature model, with around 90% sensitivity and about 84% specificity obtained in cross-validation and 80%/75% obtained in testing. In validation, the model predicted progression to ophthalmopathy with just under 71% sensitivity and about 72% specificity, a median of 6.5 months before onset. Sample size was not statistically predetermined, and blinding of investigators to group allocation was not performed.

Notes on this clonotype: No cognate antigen has been identified for it. The sample holds no much larger clone one base away, and base qualities are not on file.

The TCR beta CDR3 regions were amplified from the RNA transcripts. The first round of RT-PCR for the TCR CDR3 was performed with the HTBI primer set and the Qiagen OneStep RT-PCR kit. The libraries were constructed in a second round of multiplex PCR and then size-selected and purified. Paired-end sequencing of the libraries was performed with 100 bp reads on an Illumina HiSeq2000. Per the source publication's procedure: SOAPnuke was used to process the raw data, with reads discarded if the reads contained adapters or uncalled bases, had a mean Phred below 15, or lacked an exact constant-primer or identifier match. COPE v1.2.5 was used to merge the high-quality paired reads, and each unique nucleotide sequence was defined as a clonotype. Clonotypes were aligned to IMGT TRBV, TRBD and TRBJ reference segments using MiTCR v1.1. The analysis was restricted to V-J combinations with a frequency above 0.0001, which together covered about 99% of the repertoires. The TCS score was defined as F50 (clonal expansion) divided by E x V (chaos), with BLOSUM62-based TCRdist calculated between CDR3 peptides within each V-J. Welch's t-statistics and random forest reduced fewer than 550 V-J features to about 13, which were used in a naive Bayes classifier (R e1071). TCRdb reran the public reads through fastp at Q25 and MiXCR, keeping productive beta chains. Each entry is one CDR3 protein sequence, shown with its most common DNA and genes. In this record, the V and J calls reflect TCRdb's handling and not the investigators' own analysis. The sample includes about 320,000 distinct CDR3 sequences, with roughly 17% observed a single time. The ten largest make up 33% of the sample.

Stable Graves' hyperthyroidism was defined as no progression to ophthalmopathy during 18 months of follow-up. Hyperthyroidism patients were aged 18 to 65 years and newly diagnosed, with disease duration of less than 2 months. Patients with uncontrolled infections, other autoimmune diseases, pregnancy or lactation were excluded. Clinical symptoms, serum thyroxine and TRAb, thyroid ultrasound, and orbital computed tomography formed the basis for the diagnoses. Ficoll-Paque density gradient centrifugation was used to isolate PBMCs from around 9.1 ml of fresh peripheral blood. Trizol reagent was used to extract total RNA, and RNA quality was then checked on an Agilent 2100 Bioanalyzer. The sequence was obtained from a man aged 25-40 years with Graves' hyperthyroidism. The sample consisted of blood.

The DNA sequence is TGTGCCACCAGTGATACCGGGACAGGGCCAGATACGCAGTATTTT. Translated, it gives CATSDTGTGPDTQYF. The sequence is built from TRBV24-1 and TRBJ2-3; a stretch of 9 junction bases matches TRBD1. The CDR3 has 15 amino acids, counting the end cysteine and phenylalanine. CDR3 DNA is the only sequence kept; it has 45 bases, read in frame from the first base. V lost 3 bases and J lost 4 bases, and the count of bases not matched to a germline gene is 4. From the germline V gene, CDR1 is KGHDR and CDR2 is SFDVKD.